This is a list of T cell receptor beta chains from one sample in a study of blood T cell repertoires in COVID-19. Measured with immunoSEQ multiplex PCR; TCRdb has only the in-frame clones, and not every one. Of 150,000 to 200,000 clones listed, roughly 80% are singletons. The source material was PBMCs or T cells enriched from blood (not recorded which). These TCRs come from a man between 45 and 60 years old who had recovered from COVID-19. The CDR3 runs from the conserved cysteine through the conserved F or W. The order of the fields is V gene, J gene, D gene, clone size, CDR3 DNA, CDR3 protein. A D gene is named only where the DNA matches it firmly. Clone size is given for some rows only: seen once, a few or many times, or a class if the clone is expanded.

>TRBV3-1/TRBV3-2|TRBJ1-2|TRBD1|NA
TGTGCCACCCGGGACAGGGGCTATGGCTACACCTTC
CATRDRGYGYTF
>TRBV7-8|TRBJ2-7|TRBD2|NA
TGTGCCAGCAGCTTAATATTAGCGGGAGGTGACGAGCAGTACTTC
CASSLILAGGDEQYF
>TRBV5-6|TRBJ2-1|NA|NA
TGTGCCAGCAGCTCAAGACTGGAAATCTACAATGAGCAGTTCTTC
CASSSRLEIYNEQFF
>TRBV4-1|TRBJ1-1|TRBD1|NA
TGCGCCAGCAGGGTCCTTGGGACAGCGAACACTGAAGCTTTCTTT
CASRVLGTANTEAFF
>TRBV14|TRBJ1-4|NA|NA
TGTGCCAGCAGGCCGGGGAGCGGGGCTGCAACTAATGAAAAACTGTTTTTT
CASRPGSGAATNEKLFF
>TRBV4-2|TRBJ1-2|NA|once
TGTGCCAGCAGCCAAGAAACAGGGCAGTCTAACTATGGCTACACCTTC
CASSQETGQSNYGYTF
>TRBV28|TRBJ2-3|TRBD1|NA
TGTGCCAGCAGTTTAATAATCACAGGGGGAGGTGATACGCAGTATTTT
CASSLIITGGGDTQYF
>TRBV2|TRBJ1-3|NA|few
TGTGCCAGCAGTAGTACAGCCAGCTCTGGAAACACCATATATTTT
CASSSTASSGNTIYF
>TRBV15|TRBJ1-5|NA|NA
TGTGCCACCAGCAGAGATACGAGTTATAGCAATCAGCCCCAGCATTTT
CATSRDTSYSNQPQHF
>TRBV15|TRBJ2-7|NA|NA
TGTGCCACCAGCAGTCTCGAGGGAGAGCAGTACTTC
CATSSLEGEQYF
>TRBV23-1|TRBJ1-4|NA|NA
TGCGCCAGCAGTCAAGAGAGGGGGGGCTTAAATCGGGGAAAACTGTTTTTT
CASSQERGGLNRGKLFF
>TRBV27|TRBJ2-1|NA|NA
TGTGCCAGCAAGGAACCGGGGCAGTTCTTC
CASKEPGQFF
>TRBV28|TRBJ2-7|TRBD1|NA
TGTGCCAGCAGTTTGAATACAGGGGGCCGATACGAGCAGTACTTC
CASSLNTGGRYEQYF
>TRBV28|TRBJ1-2|TRBD1|few
TGTGCCAGCACCTACCTGGACAGGGGAAACTATGGCTACACCTTC
CASTYLDRGNYGYTF
>TRBV5-1|TRBJ2-2|TRBD2|few
TGCGCCAGCAGCGTGGGACCTAGCGGGGGGGCCACCGCCGGGGAGCTGTTTTTT
CASSVGPSGGATAGELFF
>TRBV6-6|TRBJ2-7|TRBD1|NA
TGTGCCAGCAGTCATAGCCTTACCCCGACAGGGTCGGACGAGCAGTACTTC
CASSHSLTPTGSDEQYF
>TRBV6-6|TRBJ1-4|TRBD1|NA
TGTGCCAGCAGTGGAACAGGGGGTGGTAATGAAAAACTGTTTTTT
CASSGTGGGNEKLFF
>TRBV7-9|TRBJ2-2|NA|NA
TGTGCCAGCAGCTTAAACGAGTTGAGGGGGGAGCTGTTTTTT
CASSLNELRGELFF
>TRBV4-1|TRBJ1-1|TRBD1|NA
TGCGCCAGCAGCTCAGGACAGGGGGACACTGAAGCTTTCTTT
CASSSGQGDTEAFF
>TRBV6-8|TRBJ1-6|NA|NA
TGTGCCAGCAGACCCAACAGTGACCGACAGGCTAATTCACCCCTCCACTTT
CASRPNSDRQANSPLHF
>TRBV11-2|TRBJ1-1|TRBD1|NA
TGTGCCAGCAGCTCCACGACAGGGGGCATGACTGAAGCTTTCTTT
CASSSTTGGMTEAFF
>TRBV5-4|TRBJ2-1|NA|NA
TGTGCCAGCAGCTTAGGAGACCTGCCCAAGGAGCAGTTCTTC
CASSLGDLPKEQFF
>TRBV11-3|TRBJ2-4|NA|NA
TGTGCCAGCAGCTTAGGAGGTTTAGAGAACATTCAGTACTTC
CASSLGGLENIQYF
>TRBV18|TRBJ2-3|TRBD1|NA
TGTGCCAGCTCACCAATTGAGGGGGCTCTCACAGATACGCAGTATTTT
CASSPIEGALTDTQYF
>TRBV28|TRBJ1-2|TRBD1|NA
TGTGCCAGCAAAAATCTTGGACAGGGTACTAACTATGGCTACACCTTC
CASKNLGQGTNYGYTF
>TRBV7-3|TRBJ2-3|NA|few
TGTGCCAGCAGCTTCCGAGGAGCAGATACGCAGTATTTT
CASSFRGADTQYF
>TRBV3-1/TRBV3-2|TRBJ1-1|NA|NA
TGTGCCAGCCTAAGGGTGGGAGACACTGAAGCTTTCTTT
CASLRVGDTEAFF
>TRBV29-1|TRBJ2-6|TRBD2|NA
TGCAGCACCACGGGGGGTTCCGGGGCCAACGTCCTGACTTTC
CSTTGGSGANVLTF
>TRBV7-8|TRBJ1-1|NA|NA
TGTGCCAGCAGCTTAGCGCGCGGTATCCTTAACACTGAAGCTTTCTTT
CASSLARGILNTEAFF
>TRBV7-7|TRBJ2-3|NA|few
TGTGCTAGCAGCTTAAGCGAGGCGGATACGCAGTATTTT
CASSLSEADTQYF
>TRBV12-3/TRBV12-4|TRBJ1-2|NA|NA
TGTGCCAGCACCCCCGGGTTTTTTTATGGCTACACCTTC
CASTPGFFYGYTF
>TRBV6-4|TRBJ2-3|NA|NA
TGTGCCAGCAGTGAGGGCAGGAGCACAGATACGCAGTATTTT
CASSEGRSTDTQYF
>TRBV7-9|TRBJ2-5|NA|once
TGTGCCAGCAGCCACTCGGAGACCCAGTACTTC
CASSHSETQYF
>TRBV10-3|TRBJ2-2|TRBD2|NA
TGTGCCATCAGTCCTAGCGGGAACACCGGGGAGCTGTTTTTT
CAISPSGNTGELFF
>TRBV6-6|TRBJ2-1|TRBD2|NA
TGTGCCACCGTCCTAGCGGGAGAGGATGAGCAGTTCTTC
CATVLAGEDEQFF
>TRBV27|TRBJ2-7|TRBD2|NA
TGTGCCAGCAGTCAGGGAGCGGGAGTATTAGGAGAGCAGTACTTC
CASSQGAGVLGEQYF
>TRBV4-2|TRBJ2-3|TRBD2|NA
TGTGCCAGCAGCCAAGGTTCCTTAGCGGGAGGGAGCACAGATACGCAGTATTTT
CASSQGSLAGGSTDTQYF
>TRBV18|TRBJ2-7|TRBD1|NA
TGTGCCAGCTCACCTAACAGGGGGCCGAACTACGAGCAGTACTTC
CASSPNRGPNYEQYF